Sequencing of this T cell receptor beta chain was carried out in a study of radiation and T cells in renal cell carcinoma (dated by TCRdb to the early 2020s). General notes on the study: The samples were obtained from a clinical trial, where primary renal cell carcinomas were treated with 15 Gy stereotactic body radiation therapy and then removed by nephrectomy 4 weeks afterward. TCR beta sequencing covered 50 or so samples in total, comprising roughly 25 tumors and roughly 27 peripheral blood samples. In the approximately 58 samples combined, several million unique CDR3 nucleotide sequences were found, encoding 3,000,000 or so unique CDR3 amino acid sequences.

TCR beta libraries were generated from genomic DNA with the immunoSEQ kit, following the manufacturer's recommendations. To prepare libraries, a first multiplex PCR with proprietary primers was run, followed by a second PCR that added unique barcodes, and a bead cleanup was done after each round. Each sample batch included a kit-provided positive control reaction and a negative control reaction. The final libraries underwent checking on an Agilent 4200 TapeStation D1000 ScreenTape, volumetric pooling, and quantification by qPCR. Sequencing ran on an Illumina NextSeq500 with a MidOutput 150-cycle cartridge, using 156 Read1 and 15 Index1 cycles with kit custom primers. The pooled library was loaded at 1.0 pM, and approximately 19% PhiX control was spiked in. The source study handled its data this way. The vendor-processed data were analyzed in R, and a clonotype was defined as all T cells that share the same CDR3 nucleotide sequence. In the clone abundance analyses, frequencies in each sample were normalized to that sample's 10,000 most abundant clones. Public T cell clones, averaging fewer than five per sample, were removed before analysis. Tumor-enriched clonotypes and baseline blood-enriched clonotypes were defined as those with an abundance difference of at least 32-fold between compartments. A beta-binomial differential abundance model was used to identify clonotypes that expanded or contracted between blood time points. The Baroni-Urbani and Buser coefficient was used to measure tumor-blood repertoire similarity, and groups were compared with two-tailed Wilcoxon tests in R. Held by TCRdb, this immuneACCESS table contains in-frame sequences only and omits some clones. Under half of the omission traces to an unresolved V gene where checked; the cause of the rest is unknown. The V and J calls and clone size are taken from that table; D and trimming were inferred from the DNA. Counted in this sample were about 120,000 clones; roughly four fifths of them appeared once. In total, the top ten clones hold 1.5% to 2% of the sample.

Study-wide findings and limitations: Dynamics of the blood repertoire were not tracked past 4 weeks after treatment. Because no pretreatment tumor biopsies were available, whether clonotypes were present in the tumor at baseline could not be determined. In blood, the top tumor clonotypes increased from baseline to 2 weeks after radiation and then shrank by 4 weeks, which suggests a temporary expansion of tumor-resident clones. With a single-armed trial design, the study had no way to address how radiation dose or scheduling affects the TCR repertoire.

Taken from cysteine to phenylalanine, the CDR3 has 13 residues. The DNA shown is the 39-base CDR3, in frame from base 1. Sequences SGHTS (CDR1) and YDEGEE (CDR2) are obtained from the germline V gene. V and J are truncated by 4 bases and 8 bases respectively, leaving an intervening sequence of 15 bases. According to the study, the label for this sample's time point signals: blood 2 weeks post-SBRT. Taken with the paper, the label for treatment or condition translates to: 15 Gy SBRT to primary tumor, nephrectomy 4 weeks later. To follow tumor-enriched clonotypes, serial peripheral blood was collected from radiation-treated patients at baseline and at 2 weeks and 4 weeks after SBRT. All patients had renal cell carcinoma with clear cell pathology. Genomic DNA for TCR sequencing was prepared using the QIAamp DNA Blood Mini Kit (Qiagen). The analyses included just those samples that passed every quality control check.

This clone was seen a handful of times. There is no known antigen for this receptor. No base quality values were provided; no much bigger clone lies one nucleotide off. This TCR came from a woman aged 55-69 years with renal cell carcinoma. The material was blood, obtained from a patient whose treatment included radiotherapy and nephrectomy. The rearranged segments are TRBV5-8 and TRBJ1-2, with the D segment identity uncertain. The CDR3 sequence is CASSPGPGVGYTF. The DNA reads TGTGCCAGCAGCCCCGGGCCGGGAGTGGGCTACACCTTC.